This TCR beta chain was observed in a study of low-dose radiotherapy and immunotherapy resistance in tumors. This clonotype was detected many times. The germline gives CDR1 DFQATT, CDR2 SNEGSKA (reference sequence). The CDR3 sequence is 14 residues long. With 6 bases removed from V and 5 bases from J, the gap between germline ends came to 19 bases. As to time point: before trial treatment. Primers targeting TRAV and TRBV primed first-strand cDNA, covering alpha and beta chains. With a V-primer adapter and a constant-region primer, TCRs were amplified for roughly 20 PCR cycles. Each CDR3 protein gets one entry after TCRdb re-called the reads with MiXCR. The table has around 79,000 distinct CDR3 sequences, approximately 20% seen once; the top ten hold over 4.5%.

The sample in question was PBMCs, obtained before treatment. The chain carries TRBV20-1 and TRBJ2-5; D is uncertain. This clonotype originated in a male donor with prostate cancer. For the CDR3, the DNA is TGCAGTGCGTTCGTCCGGGCGACATTTGAGACCCAGTACTTC. It translates to CSAFVRATFETQYF.